The clone carrying this TCR beta chain was counted between two and nine times. The target antigen is unknown. Libraries for TCRalpha and TCRbeta carried sample barcodes and unique molecular identifiers via 5'RACE. TCRdb redid the calling of the 5' RACE reads with MiXCR, one entry per CDR3 protein. This sample has hundreds of thousands of distinct CDR3 sequences, with approximately 16% found just once. The germline V gene encodes CDR1 SGHRS and CDR2 YFSETQ. There are 14 residues in the CDR3. V shed 0 bases and J 6 bases; nucleotides not matched to a gene: 2. The data were taken from a study of T-cell memory formation after mild COVID-19. Study as a whole: Most TCR clusters belonged to a single donor. Study results and caveats: Memory from before infection featured some responding clones, which suggests cross-reactive memory joined.

The V gene is TRBV5-1, the J gene TRBJ1-4; 7 bases align to TRBD1. Sequenced sample: PBMCs or a T cell subset sorted from them (not recorded which). This sequence was found in a man aged 18-30 years who had mild COVID-19 (a few samples of this study predate the infection). Cell type and time point are not known. CDR3 nucleotides: TGCGCCAGCAGCTTGGTCCAGGGGGATGAAAAACTGTTTTTT. Protein sequence: CASSLVQGDEKLFF.